Following are 10 T cell receptor beta chains from one sample sequenced in a study of shared T cell receptors in the human thymus. Clones were read by immunoSEQ multiplex PCR, and TCRdb kept only the in-frame ones, dropping some. The table has over 450,000 clones, more than 75% seen once. A further study also used this sample, focusing on human thymus T cells.

Sequencing used thymocytes. The receptors here all came from a boy younger than two with a congenital heart defect.

This clone was seen a few times. This chain connects TRBV19 to TRBJ1-1; D perhaps matches TRBD1 (6 bases). There are 15 residues in the CDR3. CDR1 and CDR2 (germline): LNHDA, SQIVND (reference sequence). Trimming took 0 bases from V and 3 from J, leaving 11 bases between them. In DNA form, the CDR3 reads TGTGCCAGTAGTATAGATCCGTCAGGGGACACTGAAGCTTTCTTT. This codes for CASSIDPSGDTEAFF.

The chain links TRBV14 to TRBJ1-5; D uncertain. The germline V gene encodes CDR1 SGHDN and CDR2 FVKESK. V lost 0 bases and J lost 9, with 9 bases in between. This CDR3 is built from 13 residues. The CDR3: CASSQDQFRPQHF. Written as DNA, the CDR3 is TGTGCCAGCAGCCAAGACCAGTTTCGGCCCCAGCATTTT. The full variable domain, its missing parts supplied by reference TRBV14 and TRBJ1-5, is EAGVTQFPSHSVIEKGQTVTLRCDPISGHDNLYWYRRVMGKEIKFLLHFVKESKQDESGMPNNRFLAERTGGTYSTLKVQPAELEDSGVYFCASSQDQFRPQHFGDGTRLSIL.

The chain couples TRBV12-5 to TRBJ2-7; tentatively, D is TRBD1 (6 bases). Germline-derived CDR1 and CDR2 are LGHNT and FRNRAP. The germline V and J ends were trimmed by 7 bases and 2 bases, with 18 bases remaining between them. The CDR3 has 15 residues. The CDR3 loop is CASVPPGHLPYEQYF. The CDR3 DNA reads as TGTGCTAGTGTCCCCCCGGGACACCTTCCCTACGAGCAGTACTTC.

V gene TRBV30 combines with J gene TRBJ2-3; TRBD2 agrees at 7 bases. J was trimmed by 5 bases and V by 0 bases; bases with no gene match: 20. The length of the CDR3 is 19 residues. Per the germline V gene, CDR1 is GTSNPN and CDR2 is SVGIG (reference sequence). CDR3 sequence reads: CAWSVPFELATQRGDTQYF. The CDR3 region has the DNA TGTGCCTGGAGTGTACCCTTTGAACTAGCGACTCAGCGAGGAGATACGCAGTATTTT.

The chain recombines TRBV7-8 with TRBJ2-7; 13 bases agree with TRBD2. The germline V gene encodes CDR1 SGHVS and CDR2 FQNEAQ. V shed 5 bases, J shed 5 bases, and the junction held 6 bases outside the gene matches. The CDR3 totals 15 residues. DNA for the CDR3: TGTGCCAGCAGCCAACTAGCGGGAGGGCCCCACGAGCAGTACTTC. Translating gives CASSQLAGGPHEQYF.

The CDR3 bases are TGTGCCAGCAGCCCTGGAGAGGGTCACAATGAGCAGTTCTTC. This gives the protein CASSPGEGHNEQFF. The J gene is TRBJ2-1, the V gene TRBV7-2, with TRBD2 as a possible D gene (5 bases). CDR3 size: 14 residues. Deletions cut 5 bases from V and 5 bases from J, with 13 bases between. CDR1 is SGHTA, CDR2 FQGNSA, per germline.

The chain employs TRBV9 and TRBJ2-3; no clear D. Trimming removed 4 bases at V and 2 bases at J, with 8 bases between. This CDR3 is 13 amino acids long. The germline V gene encodes CDR1 SGDLS and CDR2 YYNGEE. The CDR3 region is CASSRSDTDTQYF. The CDR3 coding sequence is TGTGCCAGCAGCCGCAGTGACACAGATACGCAGTATTTT.

The chain recombines TRBV27 with TRBJ2-5, with 7 bases lining up with TRBD1. This CDR3 has 15 residues. Germline assignment: CDR1 MNHEY and CDR2 SMNVEV (reference sequence). Losses at the gene ends were 5 bases for V and 2 bases for J; bases not matched to a gene: 8. In nucleotides, the CDR3 is TGTGCCAGCAGTCCCGCGACAGGGCGGCAAGAGACCCAGTACTTC. Its protein product is CASSPATGRQETQYF.

J is TRBJ2-3 and V is TRBV7-2; 11 bases agree with TRBD2. Trimming cost V 0 bases and J 4 bases; bases outside gene matches: 6. CDR3 length: 17 amino acids. Germline V gives CDR1 SGHTA, CDR2 FQGNSA. The DNA for the CDR3 is TGTGCCAGCAGCTTAGCCCTAGCGGGAGGTTCTCCAGATACGCAGTATTTT. Its protein is CASSLALAGGSPDTQYF.

The V gene is TRBV12-5, the J gene TRBJ1-1, with D possibly TRBD1 on 5 matching bases. Germline-derived CDR1 and CDR2 are LGHNT and FRNRAP. Deletions cut 1 base from V and 5 bases from J, with 8 bases between. This CDR3 has 13 residues. CDR3 protein: CASGLDGGTEAFF. CDR3 sequence (DNA): TGTGCTAGTGGTTTGGACGGGGGTACTGAAGCTTTCTTT.